The 4 T cell receptor beta chains reported below all come from one sample, sequenced in a study of T cell changes during pregnancy in multiple sclerosis. Profiled with immunoSEQ multiplex PCR; TCRdb holds only in-frame clones, not every one. The sample lists approximately 70,000 clones; approximately 92% were seen once. The input for sequencing was peripheral blood, taken in the third trimester of pregnancy. The source is a female donor with multiple sclerosis, enrolled in a pregnancy study.

The V call is TRBV5-1, the J call TRBJ1-2; TRBD1 is a possible D gene (5 bases). CDR3 length: 12 residues. V shed 5 bases and J shed 6 bases, with 11 bases lying between them. Germline V CDR1 and CDR2: SGHRS, YFSETQ. In DNA, the CDR3 is TGCGCCAGCAGGGGGCAACGGGATGGCTACACCTTC. It yields the protein CASRGQRDGYTF.

This clone has a single count. CDR3 amino acids: CASSGGTGYKTQYF. Here the CDR3 DNA reads TGTGCCAGCAGCGGGGGGACAGGATACAAGACCCAGTACTTC. The V call is TRBV9, the J call TRBJ2-5, with TRBD1 matching over 8 bases. This CDR3 is built from 14 residues. Germline assignment: CDR1 SGDLS and CDR2 YYNGEE. Trimming took 3 bases from V and 6 from J; bases not matched to a gene: 7.

In its sample, this clone was seen once. Other DNA sequences in the sample encode the same CDR3. The chain joins TRBV7-2 to TRBJ1-2; D not certain. Germline CDR1 reads SGHTA; CDR2 reads FQGNSA. Trimming cost V 0 bases and J 8 bases, with 13 bases left between them. The CDR3 length is 14 residues. The CDR3 reads CASSLARHGGGYTF. CDR3 bases: TGTGCCAGCAGCTTAGCGCGCCATGGCGGGGGCTACACCTTC.

The chain is built from TRBV1 and TRBJ2-6; the DNA was not used to check the table's D call, TRBD1. TRBV1 is reported as a pseudogene. The CDR3 is 17 amino acids. CDR3 in amino acids: CTSSPPGQGGGANVLTF. CDR3 nucleotides: TGCACCAGCAGCCCACCGGGACAGGGTGGTGGGGCCAACGTCCTGACTTTC.